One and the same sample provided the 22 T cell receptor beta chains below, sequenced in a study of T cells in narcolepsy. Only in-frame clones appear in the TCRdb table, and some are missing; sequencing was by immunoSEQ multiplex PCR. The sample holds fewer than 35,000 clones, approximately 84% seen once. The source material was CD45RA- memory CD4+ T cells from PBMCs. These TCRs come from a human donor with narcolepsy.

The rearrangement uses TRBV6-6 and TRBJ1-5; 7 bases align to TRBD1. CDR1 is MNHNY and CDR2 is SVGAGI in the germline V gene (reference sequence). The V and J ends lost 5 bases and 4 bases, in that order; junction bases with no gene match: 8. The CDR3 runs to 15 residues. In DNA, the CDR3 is TGTGCCAGCAGTCCCCGACAGGGTGGGAATCAGCCCCAGCATTTT. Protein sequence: CASSPRQGGNQPQHF.

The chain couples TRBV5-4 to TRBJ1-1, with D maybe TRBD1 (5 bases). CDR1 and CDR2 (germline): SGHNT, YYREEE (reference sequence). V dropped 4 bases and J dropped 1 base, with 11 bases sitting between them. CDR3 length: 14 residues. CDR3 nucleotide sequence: TGTGCCAGCAGCCCGCGACAGAAGAACACTGAAGCTTTCTTT. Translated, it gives CASSPRQKNTEAFF. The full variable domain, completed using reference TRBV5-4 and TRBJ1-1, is ETGVTQSPTHLIKTRGQQVTLRCSSQSGHNTVSWYQQALGQGPQFIFQYYREEENGRGNFPPRFSGLQFPNYSSELNVNALELDDSALYLCASSPRQKNTEAFFGQGTRLTVV.

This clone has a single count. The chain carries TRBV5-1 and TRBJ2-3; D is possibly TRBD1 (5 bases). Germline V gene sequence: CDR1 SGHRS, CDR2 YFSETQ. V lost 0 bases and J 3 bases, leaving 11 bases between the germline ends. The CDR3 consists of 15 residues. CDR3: CASSLEARGTDTQYF. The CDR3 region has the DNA TGCGCCAGCAGCTTGGAAGCAAGGGGAACAGATACGCAGTATTTT.

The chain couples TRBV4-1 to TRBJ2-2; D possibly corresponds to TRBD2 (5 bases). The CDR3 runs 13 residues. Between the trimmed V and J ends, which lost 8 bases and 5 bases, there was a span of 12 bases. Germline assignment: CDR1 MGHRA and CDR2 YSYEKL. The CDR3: CASDYPGTGELFF. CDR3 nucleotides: TGCGCCAGCGACTATCCTGGGACCGGGGAGCTGTTTTTT.

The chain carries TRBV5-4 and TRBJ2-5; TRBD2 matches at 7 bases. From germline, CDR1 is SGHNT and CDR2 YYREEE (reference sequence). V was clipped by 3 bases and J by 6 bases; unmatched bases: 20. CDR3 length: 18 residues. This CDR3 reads CASSSGGAPGGAGKTQYF. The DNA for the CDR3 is TGTGCCAGCAGCTCTGGCGGCGCTCCGGGGGGTGCGGGAAAGACCCAGTACTTC.

Here the CDR3 reads CASSWDRVKTLHF. CDR3 in DNA: TGTGCCAGCAGCTGGGACAGGGTAAAGACCCTCCACTTT. The genes are TRBV7-2 and TRBJ1-6, with 9 positions matching TRBD1. Losses at the gene ends were 4 bases for V and 14 bases for J; bases not matched to a gene: 6. Germline-derived CDR1 and CDR2 are SGHTA and FQGNSA. The CDR3 has 13 amino acids.

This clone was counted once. DNA of the CDR3: TGTGCCAGCAGCTTAGATCTCACGGGTCCCTATGGCTACACCTTC. It specifies CASSLDLTGPYGYTF. The rearrangement uses TRBV11-2 and TRBJ1-2; no reliable D call. CDR3 length: 15 residues. V lost 0 bases to trimming and J lost 4 bases, with 12 bases between them. Per germline, CDR1 SGHAT and CDR2 FQNNGV. The variable domain in full, completed from reference TRBV11-2 and TRBJ1-2, reads EAGVAQSPRYKIIEKRQSVAFWCNPISGHATLYWYQQILGQGPKLLIQFQNNGVVDDSQLPKDRFSAERLKGVDSTLKIQPAKLEDSAVYLCASSLDLTGPYGYTFGSGTRLTVV.

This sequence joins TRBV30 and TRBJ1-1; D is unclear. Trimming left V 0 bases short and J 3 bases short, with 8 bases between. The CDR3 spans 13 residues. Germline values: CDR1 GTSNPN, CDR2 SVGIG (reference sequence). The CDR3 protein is CAWSVQWDTEAFF. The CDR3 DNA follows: TGTGCCTGGAGTGTACAATGGGACACTGAAGCTTTCTTT. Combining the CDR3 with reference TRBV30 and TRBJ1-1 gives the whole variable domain SQTIHQWPATLVQPVGSPLSLECTVEGTSNPNLYWYRQAAGRGLQLLFYSVGIGQISSEVPQNLSASRPQDRQFILSSKKLLLSDSGFYLCAWSVQWDTEAFFGQGTRLTVV.

DNA of the CDR3: TGTGCCAGCAGAGAGGGACTAAGCTACAATGAGCAGTTCTTC. Its translation: CASREGLSYNEQFF. The chain combines TRBV6-5 with TRBJ2-1; 7 nucleotides match TRBD2. V shed 6 bases, J shed 3 bases, and the junction held 5 bases outside the gene matches. The CDR3 is 14 residues long. The germline V gene encodes CDR1 MNHEY and CDR2 SVGAGI.

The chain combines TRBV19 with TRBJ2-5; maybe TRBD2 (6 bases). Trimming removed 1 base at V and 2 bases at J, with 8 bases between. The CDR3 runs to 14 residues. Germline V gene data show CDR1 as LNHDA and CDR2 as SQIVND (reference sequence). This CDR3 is CASSIVGGQETQYF. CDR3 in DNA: TGTGCCAGTAGTATAGTAGGAGGGCAAGAGACCCAGTACTTC.

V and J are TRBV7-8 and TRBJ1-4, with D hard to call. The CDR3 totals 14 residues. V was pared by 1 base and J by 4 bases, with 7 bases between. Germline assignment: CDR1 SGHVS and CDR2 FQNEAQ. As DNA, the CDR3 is TGTGCCAGCAGCTTAGGGTCCGTTAATGAAAAACTGTTTTTT. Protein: CASSLGSVNEKLFF.

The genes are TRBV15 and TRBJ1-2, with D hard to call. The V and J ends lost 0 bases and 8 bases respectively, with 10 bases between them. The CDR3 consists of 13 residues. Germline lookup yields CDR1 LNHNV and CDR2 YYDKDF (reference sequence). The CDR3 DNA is TGTGCCACCAGCAGAGATGGGCGAGAGGGCTACACCTTC. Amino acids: CATSRDGREGYTF.

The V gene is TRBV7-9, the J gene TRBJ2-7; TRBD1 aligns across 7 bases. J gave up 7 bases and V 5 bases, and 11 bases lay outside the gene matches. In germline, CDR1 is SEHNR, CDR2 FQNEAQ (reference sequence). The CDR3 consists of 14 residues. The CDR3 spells CASSPSRGLGEQYF. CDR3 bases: TGTGCCAGCAGCCCGAGCAGGGGGTTAGGGGAGCAGTACTTC. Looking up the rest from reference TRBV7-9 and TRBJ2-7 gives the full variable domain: DTGVSQNPRHKITKRGQNVTFRCDPISEHNRLYWYRQTLGQGPEFLTYFQNEAQLEKSRLLSDRFSAERPKGSFSTLEIQRTEQGDSAMYLCASSPSRGLGEQYFGPGTRLTVT.

CDR3 nucleotides: TGTGCCAGCAGTGCAGGAGATGACACAGATACGCAGTATTTT. Its protein is CASSAGDDTDTQYF. The rearrangement joins TRBV6-4 to TRBJ2-3; D ambiguous. Trimming took 4 bases from V and 2 from J, leaving 10 bases between them. The CDR3 runs to 14 residues. CDR1 and CDR2 from the germline V gene are MRHNA and SNTAGT.

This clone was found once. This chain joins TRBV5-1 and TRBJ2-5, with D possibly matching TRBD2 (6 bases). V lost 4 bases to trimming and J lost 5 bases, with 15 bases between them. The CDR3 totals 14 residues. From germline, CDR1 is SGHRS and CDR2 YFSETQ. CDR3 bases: TGCGCCAGCAGCCCGGGACTTTATCAGGAGACCCAGTACTTC. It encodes CASSPGLYQETQYF.

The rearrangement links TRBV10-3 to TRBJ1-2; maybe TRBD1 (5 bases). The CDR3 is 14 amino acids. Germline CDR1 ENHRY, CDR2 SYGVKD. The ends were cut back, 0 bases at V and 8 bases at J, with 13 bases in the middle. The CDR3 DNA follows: TGTGCCATCAGTGAGTCGGAAGGGGCGGACGGCTACACCTTC. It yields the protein CAISESEGADGYTF.

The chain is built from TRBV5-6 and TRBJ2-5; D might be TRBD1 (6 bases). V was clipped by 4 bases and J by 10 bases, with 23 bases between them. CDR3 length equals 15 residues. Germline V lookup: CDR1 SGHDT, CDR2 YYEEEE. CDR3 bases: TGTGCCAGCAGCCCCCGGGACACTCTATCCAAGCTCCAGTACTTC. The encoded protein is CASSPRDTLSKLQYF.

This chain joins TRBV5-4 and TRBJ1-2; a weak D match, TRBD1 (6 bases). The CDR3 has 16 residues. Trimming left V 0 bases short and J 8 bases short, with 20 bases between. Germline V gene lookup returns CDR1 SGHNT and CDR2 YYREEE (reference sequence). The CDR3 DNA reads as TGTGCCAGCAGCTTGGGGGGGAAAACAGGGCCGAAAGGCTACACCTTC. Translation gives CASSLGGKTGPKGYTF.

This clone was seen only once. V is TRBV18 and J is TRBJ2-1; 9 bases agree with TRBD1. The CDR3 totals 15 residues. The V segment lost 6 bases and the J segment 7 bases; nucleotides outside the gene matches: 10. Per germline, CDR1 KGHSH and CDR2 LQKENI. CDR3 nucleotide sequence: TGTGCCAGCTCGCCCGGGACAGGGATTGATAATGAGCAGTTCTTC. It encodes CASSPGTGIDNEQFF.

CDR3 nucleotides: TGTGCCAGCAGCGGGGAATTTAGCAATCAGCCCCAGCATTTT. It translates to CASSGEFSNQPQHF. V and J are TRBV6-5 and TRBJ1-5; D gene uncertain. Germline lookup yields CDR1 MNHEY and CDR2 SVGAGI. The CDR3 length is 14 residues. Trimming shortened V by 6 bases and J by 0 bases, and 9 bases separated the two germline ends.

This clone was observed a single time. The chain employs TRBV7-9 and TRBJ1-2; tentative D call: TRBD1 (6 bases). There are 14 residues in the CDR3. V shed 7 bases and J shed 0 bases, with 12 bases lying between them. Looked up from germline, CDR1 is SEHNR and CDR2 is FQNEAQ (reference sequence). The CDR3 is CASIATGANYGYTF. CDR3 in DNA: TGTGCCAGCATCGCGACAGGAGCTAACTATGGCTACACCTTC.

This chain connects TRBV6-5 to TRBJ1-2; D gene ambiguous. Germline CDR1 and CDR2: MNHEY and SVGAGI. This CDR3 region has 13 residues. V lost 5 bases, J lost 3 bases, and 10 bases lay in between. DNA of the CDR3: TGTGCCAGCAGTCCGGACGGGGACTATGGCTACACCTTC. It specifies CASSPDGDYGYTF.